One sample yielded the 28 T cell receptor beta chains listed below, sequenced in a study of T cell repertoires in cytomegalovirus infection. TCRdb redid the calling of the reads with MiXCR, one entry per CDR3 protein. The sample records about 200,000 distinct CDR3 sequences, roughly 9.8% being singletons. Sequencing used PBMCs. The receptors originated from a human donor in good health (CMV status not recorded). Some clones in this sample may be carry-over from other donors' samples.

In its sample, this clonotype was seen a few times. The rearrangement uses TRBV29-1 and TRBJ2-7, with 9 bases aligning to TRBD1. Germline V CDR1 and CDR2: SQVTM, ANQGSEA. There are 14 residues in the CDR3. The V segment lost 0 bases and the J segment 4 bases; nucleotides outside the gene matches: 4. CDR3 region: CSVEDMDRGYEQYF. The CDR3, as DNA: TGCAGCGTTGAAGATATGGACAGGGGTTACGAGCAGTACTTC.

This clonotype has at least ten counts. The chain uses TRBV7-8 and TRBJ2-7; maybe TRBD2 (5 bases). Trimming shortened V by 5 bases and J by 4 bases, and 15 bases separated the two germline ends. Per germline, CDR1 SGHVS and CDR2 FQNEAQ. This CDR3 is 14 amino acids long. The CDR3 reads CASSLKRSIYEQYF. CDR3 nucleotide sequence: TGTGCCAGCAGCCTAAAGCGGTCTATATACGAGCAGTACTTC.

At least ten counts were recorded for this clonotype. CDR3 DNA: TGTGCCAGCAGTTCGGGACAGGGGAATAATTCACCCCTCCACTTT. Amino acid sequence: CASSSGQGNNSPLHF. This rearrangement joins TRBV12-3 or TRBV12-4 to TRBJ1-6; 10 bases align to TRBD1. CDR3 length: 15 amino acids. The V segment lost 4 bases and the J segment 5 bases; nucleotides outside the gene matches: 2.

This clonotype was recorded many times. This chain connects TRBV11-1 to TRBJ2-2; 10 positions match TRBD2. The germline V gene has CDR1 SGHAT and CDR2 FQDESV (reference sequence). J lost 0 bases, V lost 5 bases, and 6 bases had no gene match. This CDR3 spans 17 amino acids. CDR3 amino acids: CASSLGLAVTNTGELFF. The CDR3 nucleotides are TGTGCCAGCAGCCTAGGACTAGCGGTAACGAACACCGGGGAGCTGTTTTTT.

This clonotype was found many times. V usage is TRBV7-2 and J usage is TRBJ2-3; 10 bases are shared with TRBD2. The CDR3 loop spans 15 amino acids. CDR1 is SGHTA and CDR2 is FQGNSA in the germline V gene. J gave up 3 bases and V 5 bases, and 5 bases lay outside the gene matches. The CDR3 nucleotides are TGTGCCAGCAGCCCCTGGACTAGCGGAACAGATACGCAGTATTTT. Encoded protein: CASSPWTSGTDTQYF.

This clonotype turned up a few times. The CDR3 loop is CSARALLAKNIQYF. CDR3 bases: TGCAGTGCTAGAGCTCTACTAGCCAAAAACATTCAGTACTTC. This rearrangement joins TRBV20-1 to TRBJ2-4, with D unresolved. Trimming pared 1 base from V and 0 bases from J, leaving 7 bases between. Germline V gene lookup returns CDR1 DFQATT and CDR2 SNEGSKA (reference sequence). The CDR3 length is 14 residues.

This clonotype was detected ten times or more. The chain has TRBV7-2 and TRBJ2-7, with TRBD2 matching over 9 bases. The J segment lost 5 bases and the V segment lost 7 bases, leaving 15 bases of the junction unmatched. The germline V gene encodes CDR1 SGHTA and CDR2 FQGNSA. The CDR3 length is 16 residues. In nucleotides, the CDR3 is TGTGCCAGCACCGTGGATGCGGGAGGGCTTCCTCACGAGCAGTACTTC. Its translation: CASTVDAGGLPHEQYF.

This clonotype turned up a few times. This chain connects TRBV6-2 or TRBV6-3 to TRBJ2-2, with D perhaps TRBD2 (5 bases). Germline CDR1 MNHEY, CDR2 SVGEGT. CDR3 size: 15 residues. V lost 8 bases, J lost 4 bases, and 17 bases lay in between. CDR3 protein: CASFEGVVGTGELFF. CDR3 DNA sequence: TGTGCCAGCTTCGAGGGCGTGGTTGGCACCGGGGAGCTGTTTTTT.

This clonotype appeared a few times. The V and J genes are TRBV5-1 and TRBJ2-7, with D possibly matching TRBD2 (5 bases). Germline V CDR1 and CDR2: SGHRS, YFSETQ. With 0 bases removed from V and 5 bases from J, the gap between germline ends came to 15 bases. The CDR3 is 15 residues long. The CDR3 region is CASSLGASGSDEQYF. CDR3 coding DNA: TGCGCCAGCAGCTTGGGTGCGTCGGGGTCCGACGAGCAGTACTTC.

For the CDR3, the DNA is TGTGCCAGCAGTTCGCCGGGACAGATCACAGATACGCAGTATTTT. As protein: CASSSPGQITDTQYF. This chain links TRBV9 with TRBJ2-3, with 7 bases fitting TRBD1. This CDR3 spans 15 amino acids. From germline, CDR1 is SGDLS and CDR2 YYNGEE. V trimming: 5 bases; J trimming: 2 bases; junction bases outside the gene matches: 8.

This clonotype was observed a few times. CDR3 sequence: CASSAISAPHNEQFF. CDR3 DNA sequence: TGTGCCAGCAGCGCCATCTCAGCCCCTCACAATGAGCAGTTCTTC. The chain joins TRBV7-6 to TRBJ2-1; no reliable D call. Germline V gene lookup returns CDR1 SGHVS and CDR2 FNYEAQ. Trimming took off 5 bases at V and 5 bases at J, with 16 bases between the two ends. This CDR3 has 15 residues.

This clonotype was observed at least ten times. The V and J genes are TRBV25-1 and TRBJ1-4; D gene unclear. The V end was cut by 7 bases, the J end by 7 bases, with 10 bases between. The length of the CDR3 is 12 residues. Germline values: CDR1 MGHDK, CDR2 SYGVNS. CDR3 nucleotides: TGTGCCAGCACCTTTGGGAGTGAAAAACTGTTTTTT. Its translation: CASTFGSEKLFF. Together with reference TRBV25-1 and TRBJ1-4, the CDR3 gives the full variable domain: EADIYQTPRYLVIGTGKKITLECSQTMGHDKMYWYQQDPGMELHLIHYSYGVNSTEKGDLSSESTVSRIRTEHFPLTLESARPSHTSQYLCASTFGSEKLFFGSGTQLSVL.

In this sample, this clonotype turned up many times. CDR3 in DNA: TGTGCCAGCAGTGAATTAGCGGGAGGCCTCTACAATGAGCAGTTCTTC. Its translation is CASSELAGGLYNEQFF. The chain combines TRBV6-1 with TRBJ2-1, with 10 bases lining up with TRBD2. V lost 2 bases and J lost 3; bases outside the gene matches: 4. The V gene's germline CDR1 is MNHNS and CDR2 SASEGT. The CDR3 is 16 amino acids.

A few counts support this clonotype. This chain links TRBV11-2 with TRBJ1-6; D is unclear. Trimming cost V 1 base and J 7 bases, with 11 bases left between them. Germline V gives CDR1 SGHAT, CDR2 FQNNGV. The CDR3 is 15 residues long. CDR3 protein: CASSLAWGGNSPLHF. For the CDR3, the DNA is TGTGCCAGCAGCTTAGCCTGGGGAGGGAATTCACCCCTCCACTTT.

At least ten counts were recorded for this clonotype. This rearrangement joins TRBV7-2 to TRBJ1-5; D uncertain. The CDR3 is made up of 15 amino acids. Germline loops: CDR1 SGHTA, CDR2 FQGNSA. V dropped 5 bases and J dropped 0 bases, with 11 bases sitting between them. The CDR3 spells CASSISTPSNQPQHF. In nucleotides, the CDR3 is TGTGCCAGCAGCATTTCCACACCTAGCAATCAGCCCCAGCATTTT. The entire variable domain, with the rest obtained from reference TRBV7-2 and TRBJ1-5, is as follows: GAGVSQSPSNKVTEKGKDVELRCDPISGHTALYWYRQSLGQGLEFLIYFQGNSAPDKSGLPSDRFSAERTGGSVSTLTIQRTQQEDSAVYLCASSISTPSNQPQHFGDGTRLSIL.

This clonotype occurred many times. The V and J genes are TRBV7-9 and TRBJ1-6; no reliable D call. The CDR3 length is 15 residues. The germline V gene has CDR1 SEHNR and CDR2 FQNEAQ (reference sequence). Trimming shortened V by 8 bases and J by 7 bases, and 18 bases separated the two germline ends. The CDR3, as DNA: TGTGCCAGCTCGCAAGTGGGTACGGGCAATTCACCCCTCCACTTT. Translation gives CASSQVGTGNSPLHF.

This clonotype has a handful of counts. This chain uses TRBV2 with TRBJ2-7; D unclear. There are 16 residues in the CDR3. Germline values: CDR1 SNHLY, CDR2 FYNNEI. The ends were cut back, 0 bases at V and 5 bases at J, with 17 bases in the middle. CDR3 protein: CASSEAGGSLGNEQYF. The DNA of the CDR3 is TGTGCCAGCAGTGAAGCGGGCGGATCCCTCGGCAACGAGCAGTACTTC.

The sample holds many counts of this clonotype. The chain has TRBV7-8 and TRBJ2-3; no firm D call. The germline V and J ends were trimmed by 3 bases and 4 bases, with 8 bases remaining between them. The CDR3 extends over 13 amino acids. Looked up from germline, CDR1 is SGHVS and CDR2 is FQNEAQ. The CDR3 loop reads CASSFFGPDTQYF. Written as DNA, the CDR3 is TGTGCCAGCAGCTTCTTTGGGCCAGATACGCAGTATTTT.

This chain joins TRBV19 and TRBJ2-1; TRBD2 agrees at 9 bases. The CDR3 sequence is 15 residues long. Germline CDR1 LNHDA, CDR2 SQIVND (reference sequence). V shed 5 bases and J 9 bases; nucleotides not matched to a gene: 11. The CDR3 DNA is TGTGCCAGTAGTGTAGCTAGCGGGAATTACCTTGAGCAGTTCTTC. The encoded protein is CASSVASGNYLEQFF.

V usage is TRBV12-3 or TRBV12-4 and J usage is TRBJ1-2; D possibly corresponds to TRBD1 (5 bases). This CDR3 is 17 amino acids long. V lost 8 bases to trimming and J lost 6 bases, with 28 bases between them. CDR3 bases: TGTGCCAGCCTCTTGAACCCACGGGACTTCGGGCGGGATGGCTACACCTTC. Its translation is CASLLNPRDFGRDGYTF.

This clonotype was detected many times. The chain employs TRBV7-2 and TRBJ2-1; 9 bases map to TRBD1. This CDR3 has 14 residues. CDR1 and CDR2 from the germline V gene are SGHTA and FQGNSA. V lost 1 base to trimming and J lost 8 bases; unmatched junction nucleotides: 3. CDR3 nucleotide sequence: TGTGCCAGCAGCTTAGGGACAGGGGCCTATGAGCAGTTCTTC. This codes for CASSLGTGAYEQFF. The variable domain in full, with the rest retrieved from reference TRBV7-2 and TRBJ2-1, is GAGVSQSPSNKVTEKGKDVELRCDPISGHTALYWYRQSLGQGLEFLIYFQGNSAPDKSGLPSDRFSAERTGGSVSTLTIQRTQQEDSAVYLCASSLGTGAYEQFFGPGTRLTVL.

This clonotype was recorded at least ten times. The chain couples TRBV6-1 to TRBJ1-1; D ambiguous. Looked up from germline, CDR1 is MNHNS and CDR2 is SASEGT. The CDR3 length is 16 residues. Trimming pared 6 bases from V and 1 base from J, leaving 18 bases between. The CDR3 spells CASSPPPFSRNTEAFF. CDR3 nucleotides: TGTGCCAGCAGCCCACCGCCTTTCTCCCGGAACACTGAAGCTTTCTTT.

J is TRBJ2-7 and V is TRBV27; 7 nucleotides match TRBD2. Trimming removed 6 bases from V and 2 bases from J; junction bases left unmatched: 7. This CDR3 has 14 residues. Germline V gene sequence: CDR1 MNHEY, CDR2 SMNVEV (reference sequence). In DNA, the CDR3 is TGTGCCAGCAGCCGCATCGGGGGGACCTACGAGCAGTACTTC. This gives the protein CASSRIGGTYEQYF.

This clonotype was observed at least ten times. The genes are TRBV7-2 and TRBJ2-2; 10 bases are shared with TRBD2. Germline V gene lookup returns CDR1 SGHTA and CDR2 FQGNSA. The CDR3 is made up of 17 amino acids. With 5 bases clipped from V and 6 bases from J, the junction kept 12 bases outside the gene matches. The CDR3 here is CASSLQPSGSIPGELFF. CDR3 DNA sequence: TGTGCCAGCAGCCTCCAACCTAGCGGGAGCATCCCCGGGGAGCTGTTTTTT.

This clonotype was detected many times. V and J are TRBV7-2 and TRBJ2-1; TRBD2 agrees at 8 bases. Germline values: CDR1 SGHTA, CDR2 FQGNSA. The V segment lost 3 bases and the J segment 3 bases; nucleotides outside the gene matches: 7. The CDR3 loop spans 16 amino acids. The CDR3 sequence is CASSLSGGDIYNEQFF. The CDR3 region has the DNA TGTGCCAGCAGCTTGTCGGGGGGGGATATCTACAATGAGCAGTTCTTC.

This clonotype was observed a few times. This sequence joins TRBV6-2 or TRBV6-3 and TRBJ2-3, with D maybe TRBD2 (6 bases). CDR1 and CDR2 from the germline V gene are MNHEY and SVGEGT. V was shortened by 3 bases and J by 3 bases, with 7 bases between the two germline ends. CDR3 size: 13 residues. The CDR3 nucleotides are TGTGCCAGCAGTTATCGGGAGACAGATACGCAGTATTTT. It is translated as CASSYRETDTQYF.

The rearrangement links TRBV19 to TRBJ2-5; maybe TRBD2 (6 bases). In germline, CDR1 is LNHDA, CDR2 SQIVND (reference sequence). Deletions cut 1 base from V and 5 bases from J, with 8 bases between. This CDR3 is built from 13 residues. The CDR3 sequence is CASSIVAAETQYF. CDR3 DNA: TGTGCCAGTAGTATAGTAGCGGCGGAGACCCAGTACTTC.

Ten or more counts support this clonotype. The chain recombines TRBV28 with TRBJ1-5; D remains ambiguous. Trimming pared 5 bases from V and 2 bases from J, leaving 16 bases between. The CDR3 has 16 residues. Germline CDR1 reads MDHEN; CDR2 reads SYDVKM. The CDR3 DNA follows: TGTGCCAGCAGTCCACCCGGAGGGCAGGGCAATCAGCCCCAGCATTTT. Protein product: CASSPPGGQGNQPQHF.